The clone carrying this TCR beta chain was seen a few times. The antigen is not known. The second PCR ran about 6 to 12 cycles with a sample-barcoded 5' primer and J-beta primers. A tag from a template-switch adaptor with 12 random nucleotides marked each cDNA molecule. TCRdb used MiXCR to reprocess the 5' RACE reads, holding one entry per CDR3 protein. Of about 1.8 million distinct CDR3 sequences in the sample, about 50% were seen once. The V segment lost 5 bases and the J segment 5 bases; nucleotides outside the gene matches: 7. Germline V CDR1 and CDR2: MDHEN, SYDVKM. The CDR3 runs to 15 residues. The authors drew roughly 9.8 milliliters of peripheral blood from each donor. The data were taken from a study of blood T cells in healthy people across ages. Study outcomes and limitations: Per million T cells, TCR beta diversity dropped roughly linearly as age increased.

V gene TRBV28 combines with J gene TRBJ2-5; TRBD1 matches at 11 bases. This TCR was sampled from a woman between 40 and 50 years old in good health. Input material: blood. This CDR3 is CASSPSGTGGETQYF. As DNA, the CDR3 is TGTGCCAGCAGTCCCTCCGGGACAGGGGGGGAGACCCAGTACTTC.